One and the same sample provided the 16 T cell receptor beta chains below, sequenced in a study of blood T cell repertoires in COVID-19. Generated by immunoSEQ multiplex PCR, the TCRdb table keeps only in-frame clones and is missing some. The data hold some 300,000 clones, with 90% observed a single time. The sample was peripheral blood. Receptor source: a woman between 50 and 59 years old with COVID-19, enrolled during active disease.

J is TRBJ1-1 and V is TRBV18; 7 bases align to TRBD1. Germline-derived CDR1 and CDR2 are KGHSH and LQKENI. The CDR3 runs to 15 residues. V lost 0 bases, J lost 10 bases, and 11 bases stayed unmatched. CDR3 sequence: CASSPPRQGGVRAFF. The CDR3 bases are TGTGCCAGCTCACCACCACGACAGGGAGGAGTGCGAGCTTTCTTT.

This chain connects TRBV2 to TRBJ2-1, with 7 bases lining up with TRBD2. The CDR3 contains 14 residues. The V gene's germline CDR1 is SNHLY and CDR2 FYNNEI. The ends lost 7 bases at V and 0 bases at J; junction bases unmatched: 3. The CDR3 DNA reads TGTGCCAGCAAGCGGGATCCCTCCTACAATGAGCAGTTCTTC. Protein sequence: CASKRDPSYNEQFF.

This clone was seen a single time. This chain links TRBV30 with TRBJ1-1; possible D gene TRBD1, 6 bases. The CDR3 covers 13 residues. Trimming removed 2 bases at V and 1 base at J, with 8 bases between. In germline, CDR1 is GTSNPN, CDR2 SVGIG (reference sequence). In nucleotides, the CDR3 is TGTGCCTGGAGTAAACAGGGGAACACTGAAGCTTTCTTT. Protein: CAWSKQGNTEAFF.

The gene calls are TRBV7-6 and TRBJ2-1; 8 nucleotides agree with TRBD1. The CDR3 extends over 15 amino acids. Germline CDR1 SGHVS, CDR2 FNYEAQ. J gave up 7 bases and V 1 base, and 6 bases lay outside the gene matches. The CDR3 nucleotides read TGTGCCAGCAGCTTAGGAATGGACAGGGCGAATGAGCAGTTCTTC. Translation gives CASSLGMDRANEQFF. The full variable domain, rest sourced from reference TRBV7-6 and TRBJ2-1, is GAGVSQSPRYKVTKRGQDVALRCDPISGHVSLYWYRQALGQGPEFLTYFNYEAQQDKSGLPNDRFSAERPEGSISTLTIQRTEQRDSAMYRCASSLGMDRANEQFFGPGTRLTVL.

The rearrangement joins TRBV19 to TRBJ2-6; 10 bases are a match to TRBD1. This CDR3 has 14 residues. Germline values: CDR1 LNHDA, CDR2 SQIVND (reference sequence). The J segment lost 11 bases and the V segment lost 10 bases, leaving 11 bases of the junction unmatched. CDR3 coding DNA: TGTGCCACCTCCGGGACAGGGGCAGGTGACGTCCTGACTTTC. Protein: CATSGTGAGDVLTF.

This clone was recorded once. The CDR3 DNA follows: TGTGCCAGCCAAAACGAACTAGCGGGCGAGCAGTACTTC. Residues: CASQNELAGEQYF. V usage is TRBV3-1 (or the pseudogene TRBV3-2) and J usage is TRBJ2-7; 9 nucleotides agree with TRBD2. The germline V gene has CDR1 LGHDT and CDR2 YNNKEL (reference sequence). The V segment lost 8 bases and the J segment 6 bases; nucleotides outside the gene matches: 8. The CDR3 has 13 residues.

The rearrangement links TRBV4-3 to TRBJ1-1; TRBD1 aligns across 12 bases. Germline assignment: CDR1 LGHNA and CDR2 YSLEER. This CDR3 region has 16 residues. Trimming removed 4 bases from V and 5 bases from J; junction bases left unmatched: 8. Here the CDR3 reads CASSPGQGARRTEAFF. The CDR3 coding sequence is TGCGCCAGCAGCCCGGGACAGGGGGCGAGGAGGACTGAAGCTTTCTTT.

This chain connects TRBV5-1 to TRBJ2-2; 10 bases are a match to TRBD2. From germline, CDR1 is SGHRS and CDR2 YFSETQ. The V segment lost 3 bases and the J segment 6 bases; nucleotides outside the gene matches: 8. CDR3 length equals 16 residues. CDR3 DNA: TGCGCCAGCAGCTACCTCCTAGCGGGAGTCCCCGGGGAGCTGTTTTTT. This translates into CASSYLLAGVPGELFF.

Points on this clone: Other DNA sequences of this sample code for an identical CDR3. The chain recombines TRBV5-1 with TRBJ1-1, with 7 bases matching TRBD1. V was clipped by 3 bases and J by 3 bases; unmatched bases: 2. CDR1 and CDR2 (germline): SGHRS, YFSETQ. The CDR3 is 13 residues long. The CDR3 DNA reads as TGCGCCAGCAGCTCCCAGGGGGACACTGAAGCTTTCTTT. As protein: CASSSQGDTEAFF. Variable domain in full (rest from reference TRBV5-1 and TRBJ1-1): KAGVTQTPRYLIKTRGQQVTLSCSPISGHRSVSWYQQTPGQGLQFLFEYFSETQRNKGNFPGRFSGRQFSNSRSEMNVSTLELGDSALYLCASSSQGDTEAFFGQGTRLTVV.

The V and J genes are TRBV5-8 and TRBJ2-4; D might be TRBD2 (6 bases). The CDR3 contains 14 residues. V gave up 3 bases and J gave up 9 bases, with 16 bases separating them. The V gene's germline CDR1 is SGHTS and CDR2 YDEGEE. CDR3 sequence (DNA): TGTGCCAGCAGCTCGGCAGTGCTCGGGGGCATTCAGTACTTC. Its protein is CASSSAVLGGIQYF.

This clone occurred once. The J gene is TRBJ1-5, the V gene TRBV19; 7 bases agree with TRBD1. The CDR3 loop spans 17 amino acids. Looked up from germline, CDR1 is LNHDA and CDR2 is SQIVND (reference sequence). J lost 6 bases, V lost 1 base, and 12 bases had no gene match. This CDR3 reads CASSIVLRGRRGQPQHF. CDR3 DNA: TGTGCCAGTAGTATAGTCTTAAGGGGGCGCAGGGGTCAGCCCCAGCATTTT.

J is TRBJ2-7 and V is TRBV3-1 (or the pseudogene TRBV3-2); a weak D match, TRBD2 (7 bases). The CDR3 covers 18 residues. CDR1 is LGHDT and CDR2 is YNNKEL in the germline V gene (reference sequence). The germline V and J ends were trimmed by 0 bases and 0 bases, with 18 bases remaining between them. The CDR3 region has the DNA TGTGCCAGCAGCCAAGATCTCGGTGCGGGGGCCCGCTCCTACGAGCAGTACTTC. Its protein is CASSQDLGAGARSYEQYF.

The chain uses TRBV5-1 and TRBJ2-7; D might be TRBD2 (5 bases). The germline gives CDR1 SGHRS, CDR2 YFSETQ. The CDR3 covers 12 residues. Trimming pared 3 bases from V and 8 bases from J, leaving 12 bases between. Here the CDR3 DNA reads TGCGCCAGCAGCTCCGGACTCTCAAAGCAGTACTTC. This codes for CASSSGLSKQYF.

CDR3 region: CASSLMGRANEKLFF. CDR3 nucleotide sequence: TGTGCCAGCAGTTTAATGGGCAGGGCGAATGAAAAACTGTTTTTT. V and J are TRBV28 and TRBJ1-4; a weak D match, TRBD1 (5 bases). CDR3 length equals 15 residues. The V gene lost 2 bases and the J gene lost 5 bases, with 12 bases spanning the gap. In germline, CDR1 is MDHEN, CDR2 SYDVKM.

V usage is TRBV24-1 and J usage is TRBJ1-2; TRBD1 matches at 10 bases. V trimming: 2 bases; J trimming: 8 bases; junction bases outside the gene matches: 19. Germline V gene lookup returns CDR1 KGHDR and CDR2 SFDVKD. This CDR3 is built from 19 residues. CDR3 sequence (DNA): TGTGCCACCAGTGATTCCCTCAGTCGGGACAGGGGTTTTACGGGCGGCTACACCTTC. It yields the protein CATSDSLSRDRGFTGGYTF.

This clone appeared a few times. The CDR3 coding sequence is TGTGCCAGCAGTTTTACGAACACCGGGGAGCTGTTTTTT. Amino acids: CASSFTNTGELFF. The V gene is TRBV12-3 or TRBV12-4, the J gene TRBJ2-2; D ambiguous. This CDR3 spans 13 amino acids. V lost 3 bases to trimming and J lost 0 bases, with 2 bases between them.